The 24 T cell receptor beta chains below come from one sample, sequenced in a study of T cell clones after liver transplantation. TCRdb's copy holds only in-frame clones and misses some; the assay was immunoSEQ multiplex PCR. This table holds around 60,000 clones, 65% to 75% found once. Here the sequenced sample was CD4+ T cells from blood, taken before liver transplant. The source of these receptors is a human donor who received a liver transplant.

This chain joins TRBV11-2 and TRBJ2-7; maybe TRBD2 (6 bases). The CDR3 loop spans 15 amino acids. Trimming pared 0 bases from V and 4 bases from J, leaving 13 bases between. CDR1 is SGHAT and CDR2 is FQNNGV in the germline V gene. The CDR3 loop is CASSLDREVSYEQYF. CDR3 in DNA: TGTGCCAGCAGCTTAGACAGGGAGGTTTCATACGAGCAGTACTTC.

This chain uses TRBV7-3 with TRBJ2-2, with 12 bases matching TRBD2. Germline V lookup: CDR1 SGHTA, CDR2 FQGTGA. The CDR3 sequence is 16 residues long. J gave up 2 bases and V 7 bases, and 5 bases lay outside the gene matches. This CDR3 is CASKSSGGANTGELFF. In DNA form, the CDR3 reads TGTGCCAGCAAATCTAGCGGGGGGGCTAACACCGGGGAGCTGTTTTTT.

This chain joins TRBV6-1 and TRBJ2-3, with 7 bases aligning to TRBD2. V shed 0 bases, J shed 6 bases, and the junction held 15 bases outside the gene matches. The CDR3 is 18 amino acids. From germline, CDR1 is MNHNS and CDR2 SASEGT. The CDR3 reads CASSEAAASGAEWDTQYF. The CDR3, as DNA: TGTGCCAGCAGTGAAGCGGCGGCTAGCGGCGCGGAGTGGGATACGCAGTATTTT.

This clone has only one observation. V is TRBV4-1 and J is TRBJ2-3, with 9 bases fitting TRBD2. Germline V gene sequence: CDR1 MGHRA, CDR2 YSYEKL. V lost 0 bases, J lost 2 bases, and 6 bases stayed unmatched. The CDR3 consists of 17 residues. The CDR3 reads CASSQDGSGGLTDTQYF. The CDR3 DNA reads TGCGCCAGCAGCCAAGATGGAAGCGGGGGGCTCACAGATACGCAGTATTTT.

This clone appeared once. The chain couples TRBV18 to TRBJ1-6, with 9 bases identical to TRBD1. Germline V gene sequence: CDR1 KGHSH, CDR2 LQKENI. The CDR3 is 21 amino acids. The V segment lost 3 bases and the J segment 10 bases; nucleotides outside the gene matches: 25. The CDR3 DNA is TGTGCCAGCTCACCCCTCGGGGGGATTACCGGGACAGGGAGGAGAAGGTCACCCCTCCACTTT. Its translation is CASSPLGGITGTGRRRSPLHF.

This clone has ten or more counts. The chain links TRBV2 to TRBJ1-3; D gene unclear. The CDR3 extends over 17 amino acids. The V gene's germline CDR1 is SNHLY and CDR2 FYNNEI. Trimming took 6 bases from V and 0 from J, leaving 18 bases between them. CDR3 in DNA: TGTGCCAGCAGGCCCCCGGGGAGTAGGACCTCTGGAAACACCATATATTTT. Amino acids: CASRPPGSRTSGNTIYF.

This clone was recorded only once. The chain employs TRBV5-4 and TRBJ2-2, with no clear D. The CDR3 runs to 15 residues. V lost 1 base and J lost 1, with 8 bases in between. Per germline, CDR1 SGHNT and CDR2 YYREEE (reference sequence). CDR3 loop: CASSLNTGNTGELFF. In DNA form, the CDR3 reads TGTGCCAGCAGCTTGAATACCGGGAACACCGGGGAGCTGTTTTTT.

The chain recombines TRBV29-1 with TRBJ1-4, with 8 bases matching TRBD1. The CDR3 contains 13 residues. In germline, CDR1 is SQVTM, CDR2 ANQGSEA. Trimming took 8 bases from V and 2 from J; bases not matched to a gene: 4. CDR3 in amino acids: CSTRQGTNEKLFF. Here the CDR3 DNA reads TGCAGCACCCGACAGGGGACTAATGAAAAACTGTTTTTT.

This sequence joins TRBV7-9 and TRBJ1-2; no reliable D call. The CDR3 has 15 residues. Germline V lookup: CDR1 SEHNR, CDR2 FQNEAQ (reference sequence). V gave up 2 bases and J gave up 0 bases, with 10 bases separating them. The DNA of the CDR3 is TGTGCCAGCAGCTTATTAACGGGGACTAACTATGGCTACACCTTC. The encoded protein is CASSLLTGTNYGYTF. The variable domain in full, with the rest retrieved from reference TRBV7-9 and TRBJ1-2, is DTGVSQNPRHKITKRGQNVTFRCDPISEHNRLYWYRQTLGQGPEFLTYFQNEAQLEKSRLLSDRFSAERPKGSFSTLEIQRTEQGDSAMYLCASSLLTGTNYGYTFGSGTRLTVV.

The CDR3 coding sequence is TGTGCCAGCAGCCCGCCCCTACGACTAGCGGGGGGGAAAAACATTCAGTACTTC. It translates to CASSPPLRLAGGKNIQYF. The chain uses TRBV7-8 and TRBJ2-4; 14 bases line up with TRBD2. The germline V gene encodes CDR1 SGHVS and CDR2 FQNEAQ. The J segment lost 4 bases and the V segment lost 5 bases, leaving 10 bases of the junction unmatched. The CDR3 consists of 18 residues.

The CDR3 coding sequence is TGTGCCAGTAGTATAAGAGTACAGACTAATTCACCCCTCCACTTT. Translated, it gives CASSIRVQTNSPLHF. The chain employs TRBV19 and TRBJ1-6; D is unresolved. CDR1 and CDR2 from the germline V gene are LNHDA and SQIVND (reference sequence). This CDR3 is built from 15 residues. Trimming cost V 2 bases and J 6 bases, with 11 bases left between them.

The gene calls are TRBV29-1 and TRBJ2-2; 9 bases map to TRBD1. V lost 7 bases to trimming and J lost 5 bases; unmatched junction nucleotides: 5. Germline CDR1 is SQVTM and CDR2 is ANQGSEA. The CDR3 loop spans 13 amino acids. The CDR3 sequence is CSGRTGVTGELFF. The CDR3 coding sequence is TGCAGCGGGAGGACAGGGGTGACCGGGGAGCTGTTTTTT.

The V gene is TRBV2, the J gene TRBJ2-7, with 8 bases matching TRBD2. After removal of 8 bases from V and 0 bases from J, the junction contained 6 bases not matched to a gene. The germline gives CDR1 SNHLY, CDR2 FYNNEI. This CDR3 has 14 amino acids. This CDR3 is CASQSGGSSYEQYF. CDR3 nucleotide sequence: TGTGCCAGCCAAAGCGGGGGTTCCTCCTACGAGCAGTACTTC. The entire variable domain, with the rest obtained from reference TRBV2 and TRBJ2-7, is as follows: EPEVTQTPSHQVTQMGQEVILRCVPISNHLYFYWYRQILGQKVEFLVSFYNNEISEKSEIFDDQFSVERPDGSNFTLKIRSTKLEDSAMYFCASQSGGSSYEQYFGPGTRLTVT.

This chain uses TRBV27 with TRBJ2-3; 7 bases match TRBD1. The CDR3 is made up of 14 amino acids. J gave up 6 bases and V 2 bases, and 5 bases lay outside the gene matches. Germline assignment: CDR1 MNHEY and CDR2 SMNVEV (reference sequence). CDR3 sequence: CASSLNTGVDTQYF. In nucleotides, the CDR3 is TGTGCCAGCAGTTTAAACACAGGGGTGGATACGCAGTATTTT.

The CDR3 nucleotides read TGTGCCAGCAGCTTACGTGAGGGTCACCGCCCTAACACTGAAGCTTTCTTT. This gives the protein CASSLREGHRPNTEAFF. The chain joins TRBV7-8 to TRBJ1-1; D ambiguous. V was pared by 2 bases and J by 2 bases, with 18 bases between. Germline V gives CDR1 SGHVS, CDR2 FQNEAQ. CDR3 length: 17 amino acids.

The chain has TRBV2 and TRBJ1-5, with TRBD1 matching over 12 bases. With 4 bases clipped from V and 3 bases from J, the junction kept 7 bases outside the gene matches. Germline V gives CDR1 SNHLY, CDR2 FYNNEI. The CDR3 extends over 17 amino acids. The CDR3 nucleotides read TGTGCCAGCAGTGCGGGACAGGGGGCCCGCCTCAATCAGCCCCAGCATTTT. As protein: CASSAGQGARLNQPQHF. Full variable domain (missing parts from reference TRBV2 and TRBJ1-5): EPEVTQTPSHQVTQMGQEVILRCVPISNHLYFYWYRQILGQKVEFLVSFYNNEISEKSEIFDDQFSVERPDGSNFTLKIRSTKLEDSAMYFCASSAGQGARLNQPQHFGDGTRLSIL.

V usage is TRBV2 and J usage is TRBJ1-2; perhaps TRBD1 as D (6 bases). Germline CDR1 and CDR2: SNHLY and FYNNEI. The CDR3 is 13 residues long. Trimming left V 5 bases short and J 5 bases short, with 12 bases between. The CDR3 sequence is CASSLPQGYGYTF. CDR3 DNA sequence: TGTGCCAGCAGTCTACCTCAGGGGTATGGCTACACCTTC.

The chain has TRBV7-9 and TRBJ2-1; D unresolved. Trimming shortened V by 0 bases and J by 0 bases, and 15 bases separated the two germline ends. Germline CDR1 is SEHNR and CDR2 is FQNEAQ (reference sequence). The CDR3 totals 18 residues. CDR3 residues: CASSLAGALYSSYNEQFF. The CDR3 DNA is TGTGCCAGCAGCTTAGCGGGCGCCCTTTACAGCTCCTACAATGAGCAGTTCTTC.

A single count supports this clone. This sequence joins TRBV6-4 and TRBJ2-7, with 12 positions matching TRBD1. V lost 4 bases to trimming and J lost 0 bases; unmatched junction nucleotides: 7. Germline CDR1 and CDR2: MRHNA and SNTAGT. The CDR3 consists of 17 residues. DNA for the CDR3: TGTGCCAGCAGTGCCGGGACAGGGGGCACAAGCTCCTACGAGCAGTACTTC. It specifies CASSAGTGGTSSYEQYF.

V gene TRBV5-6 combines with J gene TRBJ2-3; 7 nucleotides line up with TRBD1. The trim removed 4 bases at V and 1 base at J, leaving 6 bases unmatched. This CDR3 spans 15 amino acids. Germline loops: CDR1 SGHDT, CDR2 YYEEEE. The CDR3 DNA sequence: TGTGCCAGCAGCGCGACAGGGTTGGGCACAGATACGCAGTATTTT. Its protein is CASSATGLGTDTQYF.

V is TRBV28 and J is TRBJ2-1, with 7 bases lining up with TRBD2. Per germline, CDR1 MDHEN and CDR2 SYDVKM. The CDR3 covers 12 residues. J lost 5 bases, V lost 6 bases, and 1 base had no gene match. DNA for the CDR3: TGTGCCAGCAGGCTAGCGGACAATGAGCAGTTCTTC. Encoded protein: CASRLADNEQFF.

Here the CDR3 reads CASSLSGTGRTGELFF. CDR3 bases: TGTGCCAGCAGTTTATCCGGGACAGGGAGGACCGGGGAGCTGTTTTTT. The chain is built from TRBV27 and TRBJ2-2, with 9 nucleotides matching TRBD1. Per the germline V gene, CDR1 is MNHEY and CDR2 is SMNVEV (reference sequence). The ends lost 0 bases at V and 5 bases at J; junction bases unmatched: 4. CDR3 length: 16 amino acids.

This clone has a single count. The CDR3 sequence is CASSRPGLRKEAFF. DNA of the CDR3: TGTGCCAGCAGCCGTCCGGGGTTAAGGAAGGAAGCTTTCTTT. The V call is TRBV5-6, the J call TRBJ1-1; the D is unclear. CDR1 and CDR2 (germline): SGHDT, YYEEEE. The CDR3 sequence is 14 residues long. The V and J ends lost 4 bases and 8 bases respectively, with 18 bases between them.

The V call is TRBV11-3, the J call TRBJ2-7; TRBD1 aligns across 9 bases. With V trimmed by 5 bases and J by 2 bases, 4 bases remained unmatched. There are 14 residues in the CDR3. The germline CDR1 and CDR2 sequences are SGHNT and YENEEA. The CDR3 DNA is TGTGCCAGCAGCCGAGGGACAGGGCCCTACGAGCAGTACTTC. It is translated as CASSRGTGPYEQYF.